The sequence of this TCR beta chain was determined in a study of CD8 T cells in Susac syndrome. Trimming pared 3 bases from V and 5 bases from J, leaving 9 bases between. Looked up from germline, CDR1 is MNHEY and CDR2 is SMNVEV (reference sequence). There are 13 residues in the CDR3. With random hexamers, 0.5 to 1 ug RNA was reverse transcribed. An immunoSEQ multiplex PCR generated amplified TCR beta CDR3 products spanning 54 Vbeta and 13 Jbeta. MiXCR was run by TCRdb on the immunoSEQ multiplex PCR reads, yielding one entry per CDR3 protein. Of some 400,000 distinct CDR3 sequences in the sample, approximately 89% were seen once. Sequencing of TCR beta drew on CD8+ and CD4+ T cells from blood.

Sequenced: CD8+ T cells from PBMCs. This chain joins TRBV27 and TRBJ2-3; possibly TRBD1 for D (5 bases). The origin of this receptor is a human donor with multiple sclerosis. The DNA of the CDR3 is TGTGCCAGCAGTTTGGACAACGGAGATACGCAGTATTTT. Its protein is CASSLDNGDTQYF.